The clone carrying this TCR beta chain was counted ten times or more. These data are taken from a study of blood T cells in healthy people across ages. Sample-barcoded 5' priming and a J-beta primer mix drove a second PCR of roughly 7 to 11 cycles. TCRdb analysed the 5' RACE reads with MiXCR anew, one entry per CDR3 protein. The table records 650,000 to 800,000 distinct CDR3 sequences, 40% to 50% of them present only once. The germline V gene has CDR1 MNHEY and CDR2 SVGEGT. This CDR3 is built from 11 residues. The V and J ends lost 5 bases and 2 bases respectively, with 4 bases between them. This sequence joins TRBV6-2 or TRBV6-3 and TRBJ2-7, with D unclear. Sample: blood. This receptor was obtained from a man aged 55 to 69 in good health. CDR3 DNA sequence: TGTGCCAGCAGTCGCCCCTACGAGCAGTACTTC. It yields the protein CASSRPYEQYF.